These 31 T cell receptor beta chains originate from one sample sequenced in a study of beta chain features in type 1 diabetes. TCRB transcripts that were expressed got sequenced, as all of the isolated RNA had been reverse transcribed. Profiled with immunoSEQ multiplex PCR; TCRdb holds only in-frame clones, not every one. The table shows under 900,000 clones, with 15% to 20% occurring only once. Sequenced sample: naive CD4+ T cells from blood. These receptor sequences come from a woman aged 18-29 years in good health.

This clone was seen a handful of times. The chain employs TRBV19 and TRBJ2-5; 7 nucleotides line up with TRBD1. The germline gives CDR1 LNHDA, CDR2 SQIVND (reference sequence). Germline trimming cut 6 bases from V and 7 bases from J; bases unmatched to any gene: 8. The CDR3 has 13 amino acids. The CDR3 nucleotides are TGTGCCAGTAGACAACAGGGGAGTTTGACCCAGTACTTC. Amino acids: CASRQQGSLTQYF.

This clone was recorded only once. The chain recombines TRBV28 with TRBJ2-3, with TRBD1 matching 7 bases. Germline CDR1 and CDR2: MDHEN and SYDVKM. V lost 0 bases to trimming and J lost 1 base; unmatched junction nucleotides: 4. There are 16 residues in the CDR3. The CDR3 is CASSLWGTGGTDTQYF. DNA for the CDR3: TGTGCCAGCAGTTTATGGGGCACAGGGGGCACAGATACGCAGTATTTT.

V gene TRBV25-1 combines with J gene TRBJ2-5; D is perhaps TRBD1 (6 bases). V gave up 4 bases and J gave up 5 bases, with 17 bases separating them. The V gene's germline CDR1 is MGHDK and CDR2 SYGVNS. The CDR3 runs 15 residues. This CDR3 is CASSAPGHGGETQYF. The CDR3 nucleotides read TGTGCCAGCAGTGCCCCGGGACACGGAGGCGAGACCCAGTACTTC.

The sample holds a few counts of this clone. The rearrangement links TRBV6-5 to TRBJ2-3, with 8 bases fitting TRBD2. The CDR3 covers 16 residues. The trim removed 0 bases at V and 1 base at J, leaving 3 bases unmatched. Germline-derived CDR1 and CDR2 are MNHEY and SVGAGI. The CDR3 coding sequence is TGTGCCAGCAGTTACTCGGAACTAGCGGGCACAGATACGCAGTATTTT. Its translation: CASSYSELAGTDTQYF.

CDR3: CASINFGEQFF. CDR3 DNA sequence: TGTGCCAGTATCAACTTCGGTGAGCAGTTCTTC. This chain connects TRBV19 to TRBJ2-1, with D unresolved. V was trimmed by 7 bases and J by 9 bases, leaving 10 bases between them. CDR1 LNHDA and CDR2 SQIVND come from the germline V gene (reference sequence). This CDR3 has 11 residues.

The CDR3, as DNA: TGTGCCAGCAGTTCCAGGGTTAGCGAAAAACTGTTTTTT. Protein sequence: CASSSRVSEKLFF. This chain joins TRBV6-5 and TRBJ1-4; TRBD1 might be the D (5 bases). This CDR3 contains 13 residues. Trimming shortened V by 4 bases and J by 8 bases, and 11 bases separated the two germline ends. Germline CDR1 is MNHEY and CDR2 is SVGAGI.

J is TRBJ2-7 and V is TRBV29-1; possibly TRBD2 for D (6 bases). The CDR3 length is 13 residues. The V gene lost 7 bases and the J gene lost 5 bases, with 18 bases spanning the gap. Germline CDR1 reads SQVTM; CDR2 reads ANQGSEA. CDR3 region: CSAGGLLPNEQYF. DNA of the CDR3: TGCAGCGCTGGGGGACTCCTCCCCAACGAGCAGTACTTC.

This chain connects TRBV28 to TRBJ2-7; D unresolved. Looked up from germline, CDR1 is MDHEN and CDR2 is SYDVKM. The CDR3 consists of 12 residues. Deletions cut 8 bases from V and 2 bases from J, with 10 bases between. In nucleotides, the CDR3 is TGTGCCAGCGGGGTCGGAGCCTACGAGCAGTACTTC. Encoded protein: CASGVGAYEQYF.

This clone was counted ten times or more. This sample includes further DNA sequences coding for the same CDR3. CDR3 in DNA: TGTGCCAGCAGCCAAGGCTCTGGGGCCAACGTCCTGACTTTC. Protein: CASSQGSGANVLTF. The V and J genes are TRBV14 and TRBJ2-6; D not certain. Germline V gene lookup returns CDR1 SGHDN and CDR2 FVKESK. Trimming cost V 1 base and J 0 bases, with 1 base left between them. The CDR3 consists of 14 residues.

This clone has more than one count but fewer than ten. The chain joins TRBV5-1 to TRBJ2-2; D not resolved. Germline values: CDR1 SGHRS, CDR2 YFSETQ. V was cut by 2 bases and J by 2 bases, with 4 bases left in between. The CDR3 contains 13 residues. Written as DNA, the CDR3 is TGCGCCAGCAGCTTTGATAACACCGGGGAGCTGTTTTTT. This translates into CASSFDNTGELFF.

This clone has a handful of counts. The chain joins TRBV4-2 to TRBJ2-1; D is possibly TRBD2 (6 bases). Per the germline V gene, CDR1 is LGHNA and CDR2 is YNFKEQ. V lost 8 bases and J 8 bases, leaving 13 bases between the germline ends. CDR3 length: 12 amino acids. The CDR3 region has the DNA TGTGCCAGCGCTACTAGCAGCGATGAGCAGTTCTTC. It yields the protein CASATSSDEQFF.

The chain employs TRBV13 and TRBJ2-3; 9 bases are a match to TRBD2. Looked up from germline, CDR1 is PRHDT and CDR2 is FYEKMQ (reference sequence). V dropped 5 bases and J dropped 6; count of bases not matched to a gene: 9. The CDR3 runs to 15 residues. CDR3 sequence (DNA): TGTGCCAGCAGCAACGTAGCGGGAGTTATGGATACGCAGTATTTT. The encoded protein is CASSNVAGVMDTQYF.

The chain combines TRBV9 with TRBJ2-1, with 7 nucleotides matching TRBD2. The V gene's germline CDR1 is SGDLS and CDR2 YYNGEE. The CDR3 is 15 residues long. V lost 2 bases and J lost 7; bases outside the gene matches: 9. The CDR3, as DNA: TGTGCCAGCAGCGTTCGGGACTACGGCGGGAATGAGCAGTTCTTC. Amino acid sequence: CASSVRDYGGNEQFF.

This sequence joins TRBV4-3 and TRBJ2-4; no reliable D call. Looked up from germline, CDR1 is LGHNA and CDR2 is YSLEER. The CDR3 runs to 17 residues. V lost 0 bases, J lost 1 base, and 13 bases lay in between. The chain's CDR3 is CASSQDTPGFAKNIQYF. In nucleotides, the CDR3 is TGCGCCAGCAGCCAAGATACTCCCGGCTTCGCCAAAAACATTCAGTACTTC.

The rearrangement uses TRBV11-2 and TRBJ2-3; perhaps TRBD2 as D (6 bases). The germline V gene encodes CDR1 SGHAT and CDR2 FQNNGV. Trimming took off 3 bases at V and 0 bases at J, with 10 bases between the two ends. The CDR3 contains 15 residues. The CDR3 loop reads CASSLGDLSTDTQYF. DNA for the CDR3: TGTGCCAGCAGCTTGGGGGACTTAAGCACAGATACGCAGTATTTT.

This clone was found a few times. The sample has other DNA sequences that encode this CDR3 too. The chain joins TRBV18 to TRBJ2-1; TRBD1 might be the D (6 bases). Per germline, CDR1 KGHSH and CDR2 LQKENI. This CDR3 has 13 amino acids. V lost 3 bases to trimming and J lost 5 bases, with 8 bases between them. In DNA form, the CDR3 reads TGTGCCAGCTCACCTGGACAGAACAATGAGCAGTTCTTC. Translated: CASSPGQNNEQFF.

This clone was counted only a few times. This chain connects TRBV9 to TRBJ2-5, with 8 nucleotides matching TRBD2. The CDR3 extends over 16 amino acids. The J segment lost 2 bases and the V segment lost 1 base, leaving 7 bases of the junction unmatched. Per germline, CDR1 SGDLS and CDR2 YYNGEE. The DNA for the CDR3 is TGTGCCAGCAGCGTATTGTCTAGCGGGTTTCAAGAGACCCAGTACTTC. This encodes CASSVLSSGFQETQYF. Using reference TRBV9 and TRBJ2-5 for the parts outside the CDR3, the full variable domain is DSGVTQTPKHLITATGQRVTLRCSPRSGDLSVYWYQQSLDQGLQFLIQYYNGEERAKGNILERFSAQQFPDLHSELNLSSLELGDSALYFCASSVLSSGFQETQYFGPGTRLLVL.

The table lists this clone with a few counts. The chain joins TRBV27 to TRBJ2-3; no reliable D call. In germline, CDR1 is MNHEY, CDR2 SMNVEV (reference sequence). This CDR3 spans 11 amino acids. The V and J ends lost 7 bases and 2 bases respectively, with 4 bases between them. CDR3 region: CASKDTDTQYF. CDR3 nucleotide sequence: TGTGCCAGCAAGGACACAGATACGCAGTATTTT.

The chain combines TRBV27 with TRBJ2-7; the D is unclear. The CDR3 is 11 residues long. In germline, CDR1 is MNHEY, CDR2 SMNVEV (reference sequence). The ends were cut back, 5 bases at V and 4 bases at J, with 6 bases in the middle. CDR3 nucleotide sequence: TGTGCCAGCAGTCAGGATTACGAGCAGTACTTC. Translated, it gives CASSQDYEQYF.

A remark on this clone: Other nucleotide sequences in the sample specify the same CDR3. The chain recombines TRBV27 with TRBJ2-5; tentative D call: TRBD2 (6 bases). CDR3 length: 12 amino acids. The germline V and J ends were trimmed by 3 bases and 5 bases, with 7 bases remaining between them. From germline, CDR1 is MNHEY and CDR2 SMNVEV (reference sequence). The CDR3 reads CASSFRGETQYF. As DNA, the CDR3 is TGTGCCAGCAGTTTCCGGGGGGAGACCCAGTACTTC.

The CDR3 DNA reads as TGTGCCAGCAGTTTTCCCGGACAGGCGAGGGGCTACACCTTC. The encoded protein is CASSFPGQARGYTF. The chain links TRBV28 to TRBJ1-2, with 7 bases aligning to TRBD1. The CDR3 runs 14 residues. Germline V gene sequence: CDR1 MDHEN, CDR2 SYDVKM. Trimming at V came to 3 bases and at J to 8 bases, leaving 9 bases not matched to a gene.

This clone was seen a handful of times. The chain recombines TRBV4-3 with TRBJ2-5; 15 bases align to TRBD2. CDR3 size: 21 residues. CDR1 LGHNA and CDR2 YSLEER come from the germline V gene. Trimming cost V 2 bases and J 5 bases; bases outside gene matches: 18. The CDR3 DNA follows: TGCGCCAGCAGCCAAAAGATCGCCGGGACTAGCGGGAGGAGTTCAGGGGAGACCCAGTACTTC. Its translation: CASSQKIAGTSGRSSGETQYF.

The V call is TRBV6-5, the J call TRBJ2-7, with TRBD1 as a possible D gene (6 bases). Trimming stripped 6 bases from V and 2 bases from J, with 14 bases between. This CDR3 contains 14 residues. Per germline, CDR1 MNHEY and CDR2 SVGAGI. CDR3 residues: CASRERTETYEQYF. The CDR3 DNA reads as TGTGCCAGCAGGGAAAGGACAGAAACCTACGAGCAGTACTTC.

The chain uses TRBV7-3 and TRBJ2-1; D remains unclear. Trimming left V 4 bases short and J 6 bases short, with 13 bases between. The CDR3 is 14 amino acids. The germline gives CDR1 SGHTA, CDR2 FQGTGA. The CDR3, as DNA: TGTGCCAGCAGCTCGCGACTTGGTAGCAATGAGCAGTTCTTC. Residues: CASSSRLGSNEQFF. Based on the CDR3 plus reference TRBV7-3 and TRBJ2-1, the full variable domain is GAGVSQTPSNKVTEKGKYVELRCDPISGHTALYWYRQSLGQGPEFLIYFQGTGAADDSGLPNDRFFAVRPEGSVSTLKIQRTERGDSAVYLCASSSRLGSNEQFFGPGTRLTVL.

The chain is built from TRBV4-2 and TRBJ1-2; D not resolved. The CDR3 runs 14 residues. Germline assignment: CDR1 LGHNA and CDR2 YNFKEQ. Trimming pared 0 bases from V and 8 bases from J, leaving 13 bases between. CDR3 residues: CASSQDVSGGGYTF. CDR3 nucleotide sequence: TGTGCCAGCAGCCAAGACGTATCGGGAGGAGGCTACACCTTC.

The chain joins TRBV7-2 to TRBJ1-1; tentatively, D is TRBD1 (5 bases). The CDR3 sequence is 15 residues long. V lost 2 bases and J 2 bases, leaving 12 bases between the germline ends. The germline V gene encodes CDR1 SGHTA and CDR2 FQGNSA. The CDR3 DNA reads TGTGCCAGCAGCTTAAACGGTCAGGGTAACACTGAAGCTTTCTTT. Its protein product is CASSLNGQGNTEAFF.

The chain is built from TRBV4-2 and TRBJ2-5, with 10 bases lining up with TRBD1. Germline V gene sequence: CDR1 LGHNA, CDR2 YNFKEQ. The V gene end was trimmed by 4 bases and the J gene end by 1 base; junction bases not matched to a gene: 6. This CDR3 region has 16 residues. The CDR3 region is CASSLGQGVSQETQYF. The CDR3 DNA is TGTGCCAGCAGCCTTGGACAGGGGGTATCCCAAGAGACCCAGTACTTC.

The genes are TRBV23-1 and TRBJ2-5; no reliable D call. The DNA end favors TRBJ2-7, so the J call may be wrong. TRBV23-1 is labeled an ORF, and its function is uncertain. The CDR3 is 18 amino acids. CDR3 in amino acids: CASSPPKRTDPRSYEQYF. CDR3 bases: TGCGCCAGCAGTCCCCCCAAGCGTACAGACCCGAGGTCCTACGAGCAGTACTTC.

The rearrangement uses TRBV28 and TRBJ2-7; tentative D call: TRBD2 (5 bases). V lost 1 base, J lost 2 bases, and 15 bases lay in between. The germline V gene encodes CDR1 MDHEN and CDR2 SYDVKM. The CDR3 is 16 residues long. The CDR3 sequence: CASSLFASSGPYEQYF. CDR3 sequence (DNA): TGTGCCAGCAGTTTATTCGCTAGCTCGGGTCCCTACGAGCAGTACTTC.

This clone was detected only a few times. The V call is TRBV19, the J call TRBJ2-1, with 14 positions matching TRBD2. The germline gives CDR1 LNHDA, CDR2 SQIVND (reference sequence). Unmatched junction bases numbered 9, after V lost 8 bases and J lost 3 bases. CDR3 length equals 17 residues. This chain's CDR3 is CASAGTSGSWDYNEQFF. Here the CDR3 DNA reads TGTGCCAGTGCCGGGACTAGCGGGAGCTGGGACTACAATGAGCAGTTCTTC.

The gene calls are TRBV2 and TRBJ1-2; D not certain. CDR1 is SNHLY, CDR2 FYNNEI, per germline. The CDR3 extends over 15 amino acids. Trimming took 6 bases from V and 3 from J, leaving 17 bases between them. The CDR3 DNA sequence: TGTGCCAGCAGCAAGGAGTGGGCAGGAGACTATGGCTACACCTTC. Its translation is CASSKEWAGDYGYTF.